This TCR beta chain was sequenced for a study of cytomegalovirus exposure and HLA in healthy donors. Across the whole study: Researchers found that roughly 80% of over 350 genotyped donors fell within the Caucasian-associated ancestry cluster.

A multiplex PCR was run with 60 Vbeta primers and 13 Jbeta primers. Original processing methods: Counted up in a later analysis, unique TCR beta chains came to 65 million to 80 million, with around 10 million shared. Data came from immunoSEQ multiplex PCR; TCRdb stores just in-frame clones and leaves some out. V and J calls and clone size come straight from that table; D and trimming were deduced from the DNA. The profile covers 95,000 to 110,000 clones, with roughly 80% appearing a single time and roughly 4% taken by the ten largest. The J segment lost 0 bases and the V segment lost 0 bases, leaving 11 bases of the junction unmatched. Germline V gene sequence: CDR1 KGHSH, CDR2 LQKENI. The CDR3 runs to 20 residues. Of note for this clone: Antigen unknown.

The study's findings and limits: In a later analysis, parvovirus B19, influenza, CMV and Epstein-Barr virus appeared linked to several top co-occurrence clusters. For cytomegalovirus status, the classifier reportedly gave diagnoses with high specificity and sensitivity.

Sequencing was carried out using PBMCs. This chain links TRBV18 with TRBJ2-1; 10 positions match TRBD2. The TCR sequence derives from a man between 45 and 60 years old in good health and CMV-seropositive. The CDR3 here is CASSPPGASGSWGSYNEQFF. As DNA, the CDR3 is TGTGCCAGCTCACCACCCGGGGCTAGCGGGAGTTGGGGCTCCTACAATGAGCAGTTCTTC. The variable domain in full, completed from reference TRBV18 and TRBJ2-1, reads NAGVMQNPRHLVRRRGQEARLRCSPMKGHSHVYWYRQLPEEGLKFMVYLQKENIIDESGMPKERFSAEFPKEGPSILRIQQVVRGDSAAYFCASSPPGASGSWGSYNEQFFGPGTRLTVL.